What follows are 21 T cell receptor beta chains derived from one specimen sequenced in a study of blood T cell repertoires in COVID-19. Profiled with immunoSEQ multiplex PCR; TCRdb holds only in-frame clones, not every one. The sample includes approximately 190,000 clones, around 82% of them seen just once. The sample comprised PBMCs or T cells enriched from blood (not recorded which). These receptors originate from an older woman with acute COVID-19.

The chain joins TRBV12-3 or TRBV12-4 to TRBJ2-1; no clear D gene. The CDR3 is made up of 12 amino acids. Trimming stripped 7 bases from V and 7 bases from J, with 11 bases between. The CDR3 coding sequence is TGTGCCAGCAACAACCGCTGGAATGAGCAGTTCTTC. Its translation is CASNNRWNEQFF.

The V and J genes are TRBV11-2 and TRBJ1-3; perhaps TRBD1 as D (6 bases). The CDR3 extends over 16 amino acids. Trimming left V 6 bases short and J 0 bases short, with 15 bases between. Germline lookup yields CDR1 SGHAT and CDR2 FQNNGV. The CDR3 region is CASRQNKGGSGNTIYF. The CDR3 DNA is TGTGCCAGCAGACAAAATAAAGGGGGCTCTGGAAACACCATATATTTT. Complete variable domain (other parts from reference TRBV11-2 and TRBJ1-3): EAGVAQSPRYKIIEKRQSVAFWCNPISGHATLYWYQQILGQGPKLLIQFQNNGVVDDSQLPKDRFSAERLKGVDSTLKIQPAKLEDSAVYLCASRQNKGGSGNTIYFGEGSWLTVV.

CDR3 nucleotides: TGTGCCAGCAGCCATCCCGGGACAGGGATAAGCTACACCTTC. Protein product: CASSHPGTGISYTF. This chain joins TRBV14 and TRBJ1-2; TRBD1 matches 9 bases. With 3 bases clipped from V and 9 bases from J, the junction kept 8 bases outside the gene matches. The CDR3 has 14 amino acids. The germline V gene encodes CDR1 SGHDN and CDR2 FVKESK.

The chain is built from TRBV7-8 and TRBJ1-6; D is perhaps TRBD1 (5 bases). Deletions cut 1 base from V and 7 bases from J, with 20 bases between. This CDR3 is 18 amino acids long. Looked up from germline, CDR1 is SGHVS and CDR2 is FQNEAQ. CDR3 loop: CASSLVGALRVRNSPLHF. As DNA, the CDR3 is TGTGCCAGCAGCTTAGTAGGGGCGTTAAGGGTTCGAAATTCACCCCTCCACTTT.

The genes are TRBV2 and TRBJ2-3; 9 bases align to TRBD2. CDR1 is SNHLY and CDR2 is FYNNEI in the germline V gene. The junction had 10 bases not matched to a gene; V was cut back by 8 bases and J by 4 bases. The CDR3 has 15 residues. The CDR3 DNA reads as TGTGCCAGCGGGGTGGGACTAGCAGGTGCAGATACGCAGTATTTT. Translation gives CASGVGLAGADTQYF.

J is TRBJ2-5 and V is TRBV28; tentative D call: TRBD2 (7 bases). The CDR3 is made up of 13 amino acids. The V end was cut by 5 bases, the J end by 3 bases, with 10 bases between. Germline CDR1 is MDHEN and CDR2 is SYDVKM. The CDR3 sequence: CASSLGGEETQYF. The CDR3, as DNA: TGTGCCAGCAGTCTAGGGGGGGAAGAGACCCAGTACTTC.

V usage is TRBV20-1 and J usage is TRBJ2-2; 13 bases are shared with TRBD2. Unmatched junction bases numbered 10, after V lost 3 bases and J lost 6 bases. Germline loops: CDR1 DFQATT, CDR2 SNEGSKA (reference sequence). CDR3 size: 17 residues. CDR3 nucleotide sequence: TGCAGTGCTAGTGGGACTAGCGGGAAGAGGGGCGCCGGGGAGCTGTTTTTT. This encodes CSASGTSGKRGAGELFF.

This clone was observed once. This rearrangement joins TRBV5-1 to TRBJ2-2; D uncertain. Germline values: CDR1 SGHRS, CDR2 YFSETQ. The CDR3 is 13 residues long. The ends were cut back, 0 bases at V and 3 bases at J, with 3 bases in the middle. CDR3 loop: CASSLAYTGELFF. The CDR3 DNA reads TGCGCCAGCAGCTTGGCGTACACCGGGGAGCTGTTTTTT.

The J gene is TRBJ2-1, the V gene TRBV4-3, with a weak D call TRBD1 (5 bases). The length of the CDR3 is 15 residues. V was shortened by 0 bases and J by 7 bases, with 13 bases between the two germline ends. Germline loops: CDR1 LGHNA, CDR2 YSLEER. CDR3 DNA: TGCGCCAGCAGCCAAGATCGGGCAGGGTGGAATGAGCAGTTCTTC. It is translated as CASSQDRAGWNEQFF.

J is TRBJ2-3 and V is TRBV4-2; tentatively, D is TRBD2 (6 bases). The germline V gene has CDR1 LGHNA and CDR2 YNFKEQ. This CDR3 has 15 residues. Trimming took off 9 bases at V and 1 base at J, with 17 bases between the two ends. CDR3 bases: TGTGCCAGTCAAGGGACTTCCCGCGGCACAGATACGCAGTATTTT. Protein sequence: CASQGTSRGTDTQYF.

The chain has TRBV19 and TRBJ2-7; D possibly corresponds to TRBD2 (6 bases). CDR1 and CDR2 (germline): LNHDA, SQIVND (reference sequence). Deletions cut 5 bases from V and 3 bases from J, with 23 bases between. The CDR3 extends over 17 amino acids. The CDR3 bases are TGTGCCAGTAGTTCAGGCGGGGTCGGCGGGCCTTACTACGAGCAGTACTTC. Its protein is CASSSGGVGGPYYEQYF.

The chain uses TRBV13 and TRBJ1-1, with no clear D. Germline assignment: CDR1 PRHDT and CDR2 FYEKMQ (reference sequence). The CDR3 loop spans 15 amino acids. The V and J ends lost 4 bases and 6 bases respectively, with 18 bases between them. Here the CDR3 reads CASSSPGRAHPEAFF. CDR3 nucleotide sequence: TGTGCCAGCAGCTCCCCGGGGAGAGCCCATCCTGAAGCTTTCTTT.

V is TRBV7-2 and J is TRBJ2-5, with 7 bases that match TRBD2. J was trimmed by 5 bases and V by 1 base; bases with no gene match: 10. The CDR3 sequence is 16 residues long. CDR1 SGHTA and CDR2 FQGNSA come from the germline V gene. In DNA, the CDR3 is TGTGCCAGCAGCTTAGTTGGGAGGGACCTTGGGGAGACCCAGTACTTC. It translates to CASSLVGRDLGETQYF.

The chain recombines TRBV19 with TRBJ2-1; 8 bases map to TRBD1. The CDR3 spans 13 residues. With V trimmed by 7 bases and J by 5 bases, 4 bases remained unmatched. Germline CDR1 LNHDA, CDR2 SQIVND (reference sequence). CDR3 sequence: CASTAQGDNEQFF. The DNA for the CDR3 is TGTGCCAGTACAGCACAGGGGGACAATGAGCAGTTCTTC.

This chain uses TRBV5-4 with TRBJ2-2; possibly TRBD1 for D (6 bases). The CDR3 length is 15 residues. V lost 1 base to trimming and J lost 4 bases, with 11 bases between them. Germline V lookup: CDR1 SGHNT, CDR2 YYREEE (reference sequence). The CDR3 nucleotides read TGTGCCAGCAGCTTGATCGTAGGGGGCACCGGGGAGCTGTTTTTT. Translated: CASSLIVGGTGELFF.

This rearrangement joins TRBV25-1 to TRBJ2-1; 7 positions match TRBD1. With 3 bases clipped from V and 6 bases from J, the junction kept 8 bases outside the gene matches. Germline assignment: CDR1 MGHDK and CDR2 SYGVNS. The CDR3 is 15 residues long. The CDR3 loop reads CASSDWDRLPNEQFF. The DNA for the CDR3 is TGTGCCAGCAGTGACTGGGACAGATTGCCCAATGAGCAGTTCTTC.

V is TRBV5-6 and J is TRBJ2-1, with 13 positions matching TRBD2. The J segment lost 9 bases and the V segment lost 4 bases, leaving 7 bases of the junction unmatched. Germline V lookup: CDR1 SGHDT, CDR2 YYEEEE. This CDR3 comprises 15 residues. The CDR3 loop is CASSLLAGGHSEQFF. Written as DNA, the CDR3 is TGTGCCAGCAGCCTACTAGCGGGGGGGCATAGTGAGCAGTTCTTC. The full variable domain, its missing parts supplied by reference TRBV5-6 and TRBJ2-1, is DAGVTQSPTHLIKTRGQQVTLRCSPKSGHDTVSWYQQALGQGPQFIFQYYEEEERQRGNFPDRFSGHQFPNYSSELNVNALLLGDSALYLCASSLLAGGHSEQFFGPGTRLTVL.

Concerning this clone itself: Additional DNA sequences in this sample encode the identical CDR3. The rearrangement uses TRBV9 and TRBJ2-3, with D possibly being TRBD2 (5 bases). V lost 0 bases, J lost 1 base, and 12 bases lay in between. In germline, CDR1 is SGDLS, CDR2 YYNGEE. CDR3 length: 16 amino acids. Here the CDR3 reads CASSVVVGAGTDTQYF. The CDR3 coding sequence is TGTGCCAGCAGCGTAGTGGTGGGAGCGGGCACAGATACGCAGTATTTT.

V is TRBV20-1 and J is TRBJ2-7, with D unclear. Germline assignment: CDR1 DFQATT and CDR2 SNEGSKA (reference sequence). The length of the CDR3 is 11 residues. V lost 7 bases to trimming and J lost 7 bases, with 14 bases between them. The CDR3 coding sequence is TGCAGTGTTATGCTCCGGTGGGAGCAGTACTTC. Protein product: CSVMLRWEQYF.

The rearrangement joins TRBV7-8 to TRBJ1-2, with 8 bases matching TRBD1. Germline V gene data show CDR1 as SGHVS and CDR2 as FQNEAQ. This CDR3 contains 14 residues. After removal of 0 bases from V and 4 bases from J, the junction contained 1 base not matched to a gene. CDR3 region: CASSLAGQGYGYTF. The CDR3 region has the DNA TGTGCCAGCAGCTTAGCAGGACAGGGCTATGGCTACACCTTC.

The chain uses TRBV7-9 and TRBJ2-7, with a tentative D call TRBD1 (6 bases). This CDR3 has 16 residues. Per the germline V gene, CDR1 is SEHNR and CDR2 is FQNEAQ (reference sequence). V lost 6 bases to trimming and J lost 2 bases, with 20 bases between them. This CDR3 is CASRLGSRDIAYEQYF. CDR3 sequence (DNA): TGTGCCAGCAGACTCGGTTCCCGGGACATTGCCTACGAGCAGTACTTC.